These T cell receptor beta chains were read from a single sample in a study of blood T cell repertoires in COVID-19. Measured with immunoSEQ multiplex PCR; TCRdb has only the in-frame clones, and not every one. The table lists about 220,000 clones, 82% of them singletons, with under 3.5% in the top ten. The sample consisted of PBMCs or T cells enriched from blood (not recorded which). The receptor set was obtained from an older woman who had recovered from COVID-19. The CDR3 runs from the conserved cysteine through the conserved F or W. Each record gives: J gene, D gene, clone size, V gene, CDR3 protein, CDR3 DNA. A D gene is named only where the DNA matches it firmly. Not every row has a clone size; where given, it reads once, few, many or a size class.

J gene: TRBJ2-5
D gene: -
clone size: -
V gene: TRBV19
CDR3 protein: CASSMPGTQYF
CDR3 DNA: TGTGCCAGTAGTATGCCGGGGACCCAGTACTTC

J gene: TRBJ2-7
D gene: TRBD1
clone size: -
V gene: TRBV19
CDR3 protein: CASSVVDRTPSYEQYF
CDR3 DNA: TGTGCCAGTAGTGTTGTGGACAGGACGCCCTCCTACGAGCAGTACTTC

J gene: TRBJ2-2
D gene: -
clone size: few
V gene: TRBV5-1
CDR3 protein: CASSLAGTGELFF
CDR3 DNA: TGCGCCAGCAGCTTGGCGGGGACCGGGGAGCTGTTTTTT

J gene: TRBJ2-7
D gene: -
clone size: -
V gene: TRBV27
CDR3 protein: CASSPSYYEQYF
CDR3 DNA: TGTGCCAGCAGTCCATCCTACTACGAGCAGTACTTC

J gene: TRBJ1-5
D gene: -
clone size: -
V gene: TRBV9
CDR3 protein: CASSADRGHSQPQHF
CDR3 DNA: TGTGCCAGCAGCGCCGACCGGGGACATAGCCAGCCCCAGCATTTT

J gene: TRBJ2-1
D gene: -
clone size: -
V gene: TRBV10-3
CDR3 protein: CAISESGGASPNEQFF
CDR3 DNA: TGTGCCATCAGTGAGTCGGGGGGAGCAAGTCCCAATGAGCAGTTCTTC

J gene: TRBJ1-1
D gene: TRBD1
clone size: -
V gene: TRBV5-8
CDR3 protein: CASSSDRAEAFF
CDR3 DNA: TGTGCCAGCAGCTCGGACAGGGCAGAAGCTTTCTTT

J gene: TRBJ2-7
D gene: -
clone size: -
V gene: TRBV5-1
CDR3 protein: CASSSTFTESGEQYF
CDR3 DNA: TGCGCCAGCAGCTCAACCTTTACGGAGTCGGGCGAGCAGTACTTC

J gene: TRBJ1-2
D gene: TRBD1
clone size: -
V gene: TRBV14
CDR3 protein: CASSLGRTGNGYTF
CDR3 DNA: TGTGCCAGCAGCCTCGGGAGGACAGGGAATGGCTACACCTTC

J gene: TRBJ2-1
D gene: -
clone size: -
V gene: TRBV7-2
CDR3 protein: CASSDRLDEQFF
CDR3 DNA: TGTGCCAGCAGCGACAGGCTCGATGAGCAGTTCTTC

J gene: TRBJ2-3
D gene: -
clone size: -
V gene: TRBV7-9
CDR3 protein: CASSLGWGSRGSTDTQYF
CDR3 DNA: TGTGCCAGCAGCTTAGGTTGGGGTTCTAGGGGTAGCACAGATACGCAGTATTTT

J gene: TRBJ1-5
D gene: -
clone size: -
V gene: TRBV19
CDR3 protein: CASRQGTAYPQHF
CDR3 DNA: TGTGCCAGTAGGCAGGGGACGGCATACCCCCAGCATTTT

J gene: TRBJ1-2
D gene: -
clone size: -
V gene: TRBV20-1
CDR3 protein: CSASRTGRSTF
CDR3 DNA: TGCAGTGCTTCCCGTACAGGAAGGAGTACCTTC

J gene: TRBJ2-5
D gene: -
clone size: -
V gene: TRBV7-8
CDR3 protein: CASRPPLDRQETQYF
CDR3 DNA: TGTGCCAGCAGACCCCCCCTGGACAGACAAGAGACCCAGTACTTC

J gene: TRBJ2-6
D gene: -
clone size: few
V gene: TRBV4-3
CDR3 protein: CASSQDAGANVLTF
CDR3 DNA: TGCGCCAGCAGCCAAGACGCTGGGGCCAACGTCCTGACTTTC

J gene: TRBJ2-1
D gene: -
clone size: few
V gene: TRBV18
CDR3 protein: CASSPGGPLNEQFF
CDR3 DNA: TGTGCCAGCTCACCAGGGGGCCCCTTGAATGAGCAGTTCTTC

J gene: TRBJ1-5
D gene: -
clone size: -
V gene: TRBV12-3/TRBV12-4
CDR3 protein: CASSPTNQPQHF
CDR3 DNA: TGTGCCAGCAGTCCAACTAATCAGCCCCAGCATTTT

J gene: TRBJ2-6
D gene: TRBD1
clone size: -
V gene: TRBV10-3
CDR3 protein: CAISGQGIASGANVLTF
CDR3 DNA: TGTGCCATCAGTGGACAGGGGATTGCCTCTGGGGCCAACGTCCTGACTTTC

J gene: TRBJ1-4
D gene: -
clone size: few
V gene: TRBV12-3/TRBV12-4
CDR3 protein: CASSLYGNEKLFF
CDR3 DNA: TGTGCCAGCAGTTTATACGGGAATGAAAAACTGTTTTTT

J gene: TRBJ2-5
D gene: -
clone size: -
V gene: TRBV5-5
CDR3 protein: CASSFGAWGDQETQYF
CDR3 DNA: TGTGCCAGCAGCTTTGGGGCTTGGGGGGACCAAGAGACCCAGTACTTC

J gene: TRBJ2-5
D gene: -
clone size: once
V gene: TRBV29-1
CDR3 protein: CSVEEGAGDQETQYF
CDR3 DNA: TGCAGCGTTGAAGAAGGTGCCGGAGACCAAGAGACCCAGTACTTC

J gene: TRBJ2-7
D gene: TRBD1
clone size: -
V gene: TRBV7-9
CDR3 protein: CASSWDRTEQYF
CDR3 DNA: TGTGCCAGCAGCTGGGACAGGACCGAGCAGTACTTC